Given below is one T cell receptor (beta chain) in context. CDR3 length equals 17 residues. Germline loops: CDR1 SGHAT, CDR2 FQNNGV. After removal of 1 base from V and 11 bases from J, the junction contained 13 bases not matched to a gene. The entry originates in a study of blood T cell repertoires in COVID-19. Study as a whole: COVID-19 samples, acute and convalescent, were from the United States, Italy and Spain. The cDNA or gDNA used as material had been derived from T cells, B-cell-depleted T cells, or PBMCs.

As processed by the authors: Using reference gene primer amplification, nucleated cell counts were estimated. Assay: immunoSEQ multiplex PCR; the TCRdb copy retains only in-frame clones and omits some. The V and J calls and the clone size are those of that table, but D and trimming were determined from the DNA. The sample yields more than 150,000 clones, around 77% seen once. V and J are TRBV11-2 and TRBJ2-1, with TRBD2 identical over 11 bases. This clonotype originated in a man aged 55 to 70 with active or convalescent COVID-19. What was sequenced was peripheral blood. CDR3 sequence: CASSLVLGTSGTRKQFF. The CDR3 bases are TGTGCCAGCAGCTTAGTACTCGGGACTAGCGGTACTAGGAAGCAGTTCTTC.